The 30 T cell receptor beta chains reported below all come from one sample, sequenced in a study of blood T cells in healthy people across ages. With a J-beta primer mix and a sample-barcoded 5' primer, a second PCR ran about 7 to 12 cycles. TCRdb reanalysed the 5' RACE reads using MiXCR and keeps one entry per CDR3 protein. Of about 680,000 distinct CDR3 sequences in the sample, about 52% are singletons; the top ten hold 25% to 35%. Sequenced material: blood. These TCRs come from a woman aged 55-70 years in good health.

The rearrangement links TRBV7-9 to TRBJ1-4, with 7 nucleotides matching TRBD1. CDR1 is SEHNR, CDR2 FQNEAQ, per germline (reference sequence). The V and J ends lost 5 bases and 4 bases, in that order; junction bases with no gene match: 10. The CDR3 sequence is 16 residues long. The CDR3 protein is CASSNNDRVGNEKLFF. CDR3 sequence (DNA): TGTGCCAGCAGCAATAACGACAGGGTCGGTAATGAAAAACTGTTTTTT.

This chain links TRBV12-3 or TRBV12-4 with TRBJ2-4, with D tentatively TRBD1 (5 bases). Between the trimmed V and J ends, which lost 4 bases and 13 bases, there was a span of 23 bases. This CDR3 has 15 amino acids. CDR3 in DNA: TGTGCCAGCAGTTGGCCGGGTACAGGATTTGAGCAGCAGTACTTC. Residues: CASSWPGTGFEQQYF.

V usage is TRBV20-1 and J usage is TRBJ1-2; TRBD1 aligns across 12 bases. Germline CDR1 reads DFQATT; CDR2 reads SNEGSKA (reference sequence). V lost 5 bases and J lost 8; bases outside the gene matches: 6. The CDR3 runs to 13 residues. The chain's CDR3 is CSAVSGTGGGYTF. The DNA for the CDR3 is TGCAGTGCTGTATCCGGGACAGGGGGCGGCTACACCTTC.

This chain connects TRBV25-1 to TRBJ2-5, with 8 positions matching TRBD1. CDR1 and CDR2 from the germline V gene are MGHDK and SYGVNS. The CDR3 has 15 amino acids. Trimming at V came to 3 bases and at J to 11 bases, leaving 14 bases not matched to a gene. DNA for the CDR3: TGTGCCAGCAGTGATAGGACAGGGCCCTACAATGAGCAGTACTTC. Protein product: CASSDRTGPYNEQYF.

The rearrangement joins TRBV29-1 to TRBJ2-3; TRBD2 matches 8 bases. The CDR3 spans 17 residues. Germline V gives CDR1 SQVTM, CDR2 ANQGSEA. V shed 0 bases, J shed 2 bases, and the junction held 10 bases outside the gene matches. The CDR3 nucleotides are TGCAGCGTTGAAGACCCATGGACTAGCCAAAACACAGATACGCAGTATTTT. Its protein product is CSVEDPWTSQNTDTQYF.

This clonotype came up many times. This chain joins TRBV7-8 and TRBJ2-7; 9 bases line up with TRBD2. The V and J ends lost 11 bases and 2 bases, in that order; junction bases with no gene match: 7. The CDR3 is 13 amino acids. The germline CDR1 and CDR2 sequences are SGHVS and FQNEAQ. Written as DNA, the CDR3 is TGTGCCGACTCGGGACTAGCTACCTACGAGCAGTACTTC. Translated: CADSGLATYEQYF.

This clonotype was counted ten times or more. The rearrangement uses TRBV28 and TRBJ2-7, with 7 bases aligning to TRBD2. Looked up from germline, CDR1 is MDHEN and CDR2 is SYDVKM. V was pared by 6 bases and J by 2 bases, with 19 bases of the junction left unmatched. The CDR3 contains 18 residues. For the CDR3, the DNA is TGTGCCAGCAGCCTACGAAAGGACTCTAGCGGAAGCCCCTACGAGCAGTACTTC. As protein: CASSLRKDSSGSPYEQYF.

The genes are TRBV27 and TRBJ1-4; 7 positions match TRBD1. Looked up from germline, CDR1 is MNHEY and CDR2 is SMNVEV (reference sequence). J gave up 4 bases and V 6 bases, and 5 bases lay outside the gene matches. The CDR3 spans 14 residues. The CDR3 region has the DNA TGTGCCAGCAGCGACAGGGAGGGTAATGAAAAACTGTTTTTT. Its protein is CASSDREGNEKLFF.

V usage is TRBV5-1 and J usage is TRBJ2-1, with 11 bases matching TRBD2. The trim removed 0 bases at V and 8 bases at J, leaving 7 bases unmatched. Germline V gives CDR1 SGHRS, CDR2 YFSETQ. The CDR3 totals 16 residues. The CDR3 coding sequence is TGCGCCAGCAGCTTGGGACTAGCGGGAAAATCGGATGAGCAGTTCTTC. This codes for CASSLGLAGKSDEQFF. Full variable domain (remainder filled in from reference TRBV5-1 and TRBJ2-1): KAGVTQTPRYLIKTRGQQVTLSCSPISGHRSVSWYQQTPGQGLQFLFEYFSETQRNKGNFPGRFSGRQFSNSRSEMNVSTLELGDSALYLCASSLGLAGKSDEQFFGPGTRLTVL.

This rearrangement joins TRBV27 to TRBJ2-1; TRBD2 might be the D (6 bases). Germline lookup yields CDR1 MNHEY and CDR2 SMNVEV (reference sequence). This CDR3 has 16 amino acids. Trimming cost V 2 bases and J 2 bases, with 13 bases left between them. The CDR3 reads CASSLLSGGTYNEQFF. The CDR3 DNA reads as TGTGCCAGCAGTTTACTTAGCGGTGGAACCTACAATGAGCAGTTCTTC.

This clonotype was picked up many times. The V gene is TRBV29-1, the J gene TRBJ1-1, with TRBD1 as a possible D gene (5 bases). Germline V gives CDR1 SQVTM, CDR2 ANQGSEA. This CDR3 region has 19 residues. Trimming took 0 bases from V and 1 from J, leaving 24 bases between them. The CDR3 loop is CSVEDGQTAPPRTNTEAFF. The CDR3 coding sequence is TGCAGCGTTGAAGATGGGCAGACAGCCCCGCCGCGTACGAACACTGAAGCTTTCTTT.

This clonotype came up a few times. This chain uses TRBV6-5 with TRBJ2-7; unclear D gene. The CDR3 spans 12 residues. The ends were cut back, 4 bases at V and 6 bases at J, with 10 bases in the middle. Germline loops: CDR1 MNHEY, CDR2 SVGAGI. This CDR3 is CASSSISAEQYF. The CDR3 DNA sequence: TGTGCCAGCAGTTCAATCTCAGCCGAGCAGTACTTC.

The table lists this clonotype with a few counts. The chain has TRBV4-3 and TRBJ2-7, with TRBD1 identical over 8 bases. This CDR3 is built from 15 residues. The V gene end was trimmed by 2 bases and the J gene end by 5 bases; junction bases not matched to a gene: 8. Germline CDR1 reads LGHNA; CDR2 reads YSLEER. Here the CDR3 reads CASSQSRDRSNEQYF. The CDR3 coding sequence is TGCGCCAGCAGCCAATCCCGGGACAGGTCCAACGAGCAGTACTTC.

The rearrangement joins TRBV4-1 to TRBJ2-1; no firm D call. Germline assignment: CDR1 MGHRA and CDR2 YSYEKL. CDR3 size: 15 residues. Trimming removed 0 bases from V and 6 bases from J, with 12 bases in between. The CDR3 reads CASSQDSGWGNEQFF. CDR3 DNA: TGCGCCAGCAGCCAAGATTCCGGGTGGGGCAATGAGCAGTTCTTC.

This clonotype was recorded a few times. This sequence joins TRBV20-1 and TRBJ1-2; TRBD1 matches at 7 bases. V lost 3 bases and J lost 5; bases outside the gene matches: 3. Germline-derived CDR1 and CDR2 are DFQATT and SNEGSKA (reference sequence). The CDR3 consists of 12 residues. In nucleotides, the CDR3 is TGCAGTGCTAGGGACAGGCGATATGGCTACACCTTC. It translates to CSARDRRYGYTF.

The gene calls are TRBV29-1 and TRBJ2-2; maybe TRBD1 (6 bases). The V end was cut by 5 bases, the J end by 0 bases, with 7 bases between. CDR1 is SQVTM, CDR2 ANQGSEA, per germline. The CDR3 runs to 13 residues. The CDR3 region is CSVWTANTGELFF. Here the CDR3 DNA reads TGCAGCGTTTGGACAGCGAACACCGGGGAGCTGTTTTTT.

The chain recombines TRBV12-3 or TRBV12-4 with TRBJ2-7; the D is unclear. This CDR3 region has 11 residues. Trimming removed 10 bases at V and 0 bases at J, with 7 bases between. CDR3 sequence: CAISFSYEQYF. DNA of the CDR3: TGTGCCATTAGCTTCTCCTACGAGCAGTACTTC.

This sequence joins TRBV5-4 and TRBJ2-3; 16 bases agree with TRBD2. CDR1 and CDR2 (germline): SGHNT, YYREEE (reference sequence). The CDR3 is 20 amino acids. J gave up 2 bases and V 0 bases, and 9 bases lay outside the gene matches. The CDR3 DNA sequence: TGTGCCAGCAGCTTGGGTGCCGGGACTAGCGGGAGGGCCAACACAGATACGCAGTATTTT. Translation: CASSLGAGTSGRANTDTQYF.

The genes are TRBV5-1 and TRBJ1-1, with 7 bases lining up with TRBD1. The CDR3 is 13 amino acids. After removal of 4 bases from V and 4 bases from J, the junction contained 4 bases not matched to a gene. Germline assignment: CDR1 SGHRS and CDR2 YFSETQ. This CDR3 reads CASSEGQPTEAFF. CDR3 sequence (DNA): TGCGCCAGCAGCGAGGGACAGCCCACTGAAGCTTTCTTT.

This chain links TRBV25-1 with TRBJ2-1; D ambiguous. The germline V gene encodes CDR1 MGHDK and CDR2 SYGVNS. Trimming took 0 bases from V and 8 from J, leaving 5 bases between them. This CDR3 is built from 12 residues. Written as DNA, the CDR3 is TGTGCCAGCAGTGAATACGTCGATGAGCAGTTCTTC. This translates into CASSEYVDEQFF.

This clonotype showed up many times. The chain recombines TRBV7-8 with TRBJ1-6, with 8 bases lining up with TRBD1. V shed 2 bases, J shed 6 bases, and the junction held 3 bases outside the gene matches. Germline V gene data show CDR1 as SGHVS and CDR2 as FQNEAQ. This CDR3 spans 15 amino acids. The CDR3 DNA is TGTGCCAGCAGCTTAAGGGACAGGTCTAATTCACCCCTCCACTTT. It encodes CASSLRDRSNSPLHF.

The V gene is TRBV9, the J gene TRBJ2-5, with 7 nucleotides matching TRBD1. V was pared by 3 bases and J by 2 bases, with 10 bases of the junction left unmatched. CDR3 length: 16 amino acids. Germline V CDR1 and CDR2: SGDLS, YYNGEE. CDR3 nucleotides: TGTGCCAGCAGCGAGACAGGGTCCGGGCGGCAAGAGACCCAGTACTTC. Its translation is CASSETGSGRQETQYF.

This chain connects TRBV6-2 or TRBV6-3 to TRBJ2-4; maybe TRBD1 (5 bases). The DNA matches TRBJ2-7 better at its end, which makes the J call doubtful. The germline V gene encodes CDR1 MNHEY and CDR2 SVGEGT. There are 14 residues in the CDR3. In nucleotides, the CDR3 is TGTGCCAGCAGTTACCCGACAGAATCCTACGAGCAGTACTTC. As protein: CASSYPTESYEQYF.

The chain employs TRBV6-5 and TRBJ2-5; a possible D gene is TRBD2 (5 bases). This CDR3 region has 15 residues. The V gene's germline CDR1 is MNHEY and CDR2 SVGAGI. Between the trimmed V and J ends, which lost 2 bases and 4 bases, there was a span of 14 bases. Here the CDR3 reads CASSYRGRRSETQYF. CDR3 bases: TGTGCCAGCAGTTACCGAGGGCGGAGGTCAGAGACCCAGTACTTC.

This rearrangement joins TRBV28 to TRBJ2-1; TRBD1 or TRBD2 may be the D gene (5 bases each). Trimming pared 6 bases from V and 12 bases from J, leaving 15 bases between. Germline values: CDR1 MDHEN, CDR2 SYDVKM. The CDR3 covers 12 residues. CDR3 amino acids: CASRGPGRAQFF. The CDR3 DNA is TGTGCCAGCAGGGGACCAGGCCGGGCGCAGTTCTTC.

The genes are TRBV2 and TRBJ2-1; TRBD2 aligns across 13 bases. The CDR3 loop spans 15 amino acids. Germline lookup yields CDR1 SNHLY and CDR2 FYNNEI. V was pared by 4 bases and J by 5 bases, with 2 bases of the junction left unmatched. The CDR3 loop is CASSGTSGGHNEQFF. The CDR3 DNA sequence: TGTGCCAGCAGTGGGACTAGCGGGGGCCACAATGAGCAGTTCTTC.

The chain combines TRBV4-2 with TRBJ1-5; D may be TRBD1 (5 bases). The CDR3 consists of 16 residues. The V end was cut by 1 base, the J end by 0 bases, with 10 bases between. Germline-derived CDR1 and CDR2 are LGHNA and YNFKEQ. CDR3 protein: CASSQGQIYSNQPQHF. The CDR3 region has the DNA TGTGCCAGCAGCCAAGGACAGATCTATAGCAATCAGCCCCAGCATTTT.

V is TRBV20-1 and J is TRBJ1-4; D is perhaps TRBD1 (5 bases). V lost 3 bases and J 4 bases, leaving 21 bases between the germline ends. This CDR3 is 17 amino acids long. Germline CDR1 is DFQATT and CDR2 is SNEGSKA (reference sequence). The chain's CDR3 is CSASHGPPTVYNEKLFF. The CDR3 DNA reads TGCAGTGCTAGTCACGGGCCCCCGACAGTCTATAATGAAAAACTGTTTTTT.

This clonotype has a count of ten or more. This chain joins TRBV6-1 and TRBJ2-7, with 9 bases fitting TRBD2. The V gene end was trimmed by 5 bases and the J gene end by 3 bases; junction bases not matched to a gene: 5. This CDR3 spans 14 amino acids. The V gene's germline CDR1 is MNHNS and CDR2 SASEGT. In DNA, the CDR3 is TGTGCCAGCAGTAGACCTAGCGGGAACTACGAGCAGTACTTC. Residues: CASSRPSGNYEQYF.

The V gene is TRBV7-3, the J gene TRBJ2-1, with D possibly called TRBD1 or TRBD2 (6 bases each). V was shortened by 5 bases and J by 5 bases, with 16 bases between the two germline ends. The CDR3 contains 15 residues. Per the germline V gene, CDR1 is SGHTA and CDR2 is FQGTGA. The chain's CDR3 is CASSLPEGGNNEQFF. The CDR3 nucleotides read TGTGCCAGCAGCCTACCCGAGGGGGGAAACAATGAGCAGTTCTTC. The full variable domain, with the rest looked up from reference TRBV7-3 and TRBJ2-1, is GAGVSQTPSNKVTEKGKYVELRCDPISGHTALYWYRQSLGQGPEFLIYFQGTGAADDSGLPNDRFFAVRPEGSVSTLKIQRTERGDSAVYLCASSLPEGGNNEQFFGPGTRLTVL.